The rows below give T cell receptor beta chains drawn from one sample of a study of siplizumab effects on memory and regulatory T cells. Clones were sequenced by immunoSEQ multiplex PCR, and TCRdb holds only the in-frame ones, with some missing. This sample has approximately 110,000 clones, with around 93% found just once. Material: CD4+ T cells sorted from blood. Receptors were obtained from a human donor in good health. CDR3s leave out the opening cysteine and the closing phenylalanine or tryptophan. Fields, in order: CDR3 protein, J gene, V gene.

CDR3: RASGGFGAF
J: TRBJ1-1
V: TRBV20-1

CDR3: SARTGGTGELF
J: TRBJ2-2
V: TRBV29-1

CDR3: ASSLTWDRETQY
J: TRBJ2-5
V: TRBV19

CDR3: ASSYSGTDNSPLH
J: TRBJ1-6
V: TRBV6-6

CDR3: ASSTGRTSYEQY
J: TRBJ2-7
V: TRBV19

CDR3: ASSITGPGDIQY
J: TRBJ2-4
V: TRBV19

CDR3: ASSLEAGLGSIPYGYT
J: TRBJ1-2
V: TRBV5-1

CDR3: ASNSLRGYTEAF
J: TRBJ1-1
V: TRBV5-6

CDR3: ASSLSGTRELNYGYT
J: TRBJ1-2
V: TRBV5-1

CDR3: ASRREVGSSEQY
J: TRBJ2-7
V: TRBV5-6

CDR3: ASSAQTGMRNTIY
J: TRBJ1-3
V: TRBV28

CDR3: AISENADGYT
J: TRBJ1-2
V: TRBV10-3

CDR3: ASSLAQGFYGYT
J: TRBJ1-2
V: TRBV5-6

CDR3: ASSPVVLAGVREQF
J: TRBJ2-1
V: TRBV13

CDR3: ASSEGQGYEQY
J: TRBJ2-7
V: TRBV9

CDR3: ASSPLDLEQF
J: TRBJ2-1
V: TRBV7-2

CDR3: ASRPTRVRHLRKETQY
J: TRBJ2-5
V: TRBV28

CDR3: ANTNSRLAGGPETQY
J: TRBJ2-5
V: TRBV11-2

CDR3: ASRQGARNTEAF
J: TRBJ1-1
V: TRBV10-2

CDR3: ASSPRRTMLAYEQY
J: TRBJ2-7
V: TRBV5-6

CDR3: SAVGNTEAF
J: TRBJ1-1
V: TRBV20-1

CDR3: ASGGSITSIGEQF
J: TRBJ2-1
V: TRBV2

CDR3: ASSEAGGEPQH
J: TRBJ1-5
V: TRBV10-1

CDR3: ASSQSGEGGSNEQY
J: TRBJ2-7
V: TRBV16

CDR3: ASRGQGYTEAF
J: TRBJ1-1
V: TRBV28

CDR3: ASSLGDGTYEQY
J: TRBJ2-7
V: TRBV11-2

CDR3: ASSALWVYT
J: TRBJ1-2
V: TRBV7-9

CDR3: ASSLGTGISNTEAF
J: TRBJ1-1
V: TRBV5-4

CDR3: ASGPGQGGDEQF
J: TRBJ2-1
V: TRBV12-5

CDR3: ASSLAGGEAREQY
J: TRBJ2-7
V: TRBV5-1

CDR3: SANTNNEQF
J: TRBJ2-1
V: TRBV20-1

CDR3: ASTERTGTVYEQY
J: TRBJ2-7
V: TRBV2

CDR3: ASSPGTYEQY
J: TRBJ2-7
V: TRBV18

CDR3: ASSPGPAGQY
J: TRBJ2-3
V: TRBV28

CDR3: ASRKTDTYNEQF
J: TRBJ2-1
V: TRBV11-2

CDR3: ASSPRGKYNTGELF
J: TRBJ2-2
V: TRBV2

CDR3: ASSLAGDDQPQH
J: TRBJ1-5
V: TRBV11-3

CDR3: ASSSEGQGRGETQY
J: TRBJ2-5
V: TRBV5-4

CDR3: ASSPQGAGEQY
J: TRBJ2-7
V: TRBV18

CDR3: ASSQQATGTEAF
J: TRBJ1-1
V: TRBV14

CDR3: ASSSSGTGAYGYT
J: TRBJ1-2
V: TRBV6-5

CDR3: ASSLDGPSGANVLT
J: TRBJ2-6
V: TRBV5-1

CDR3: ASSIVQDRPTKAQH
J: TRBJ1-5
V: TRBV19

CDR3: ASSSTSGVETQY
J: TRBJ2-5
V: TRBV5-1

CDR3: ASSEPGQGPLF
J: TRBJ2-1
V: TRBV7-2

CDR3: ASSEHRGNEKLF
J: TRBJ1-4
V: TRBV2

CDR3: ASSKAGGPRTGELF
J: TRBJ2-2
V: TRBV7-3